The 4 T cell receptor beta chains below come from one sample, sequenced in a study of shared clonotypes between healthy human individuals. The assay was immunoSEQ multiplex PCR, and TCRdb's table has in-frame clones only and misses some. The table includes some 2,400,000 clones, about 94% detected once. Sequenced material: naive CD4+ T cells sorted from blood. Subset here: CD45RA+ positively selected. All receptors derive from a young man in good health.

The chain is built from TRBV19 and TRBJ1-2; D is perhaps TRBD1 (5 bases). The CDR3 runs 14 residues. V lost 7 bases to trimming and J lost 2 bases, with 14 bases between them. Germline CDR1 LNHDA, CDR2 SQIVND (reference sequence). The CDR3 region has the DNA TGTGCCAGTACCCCGGGGGATTTGAACTATGGCTACACCTTC. It specifies CASTPGDLNYGYTF.

The chain couples TRBV5-4 to TRBJ2-7, with D maybe TRBD1 (5 bases). Per the germline V gene, CDR1 is SGHNT and CDR2 is YYREEE (reference sequence). This CDR3 is built from 12 residues. Deletions cut 3 bases from V and 4 bases from J, with 8 bases between. In nucleotides, the CDR3 is TGTGCCAGCAGCTCTACAGGATACGAGCAGTACTTC. Its translation: CASSSTGYEQYF. Based on the CDR3 plus reference TRBV5-4 and TRBJ2-7, the full variable domain is ETGVTQSPTHLIKTRGQQVTLRCSSQSGHNTVSWYQQALGQGPQFIFQYYREEENGRGNFPPRFSGLQFPNYSSELNVNALELDDSALYLCASSSTGYEQYFGPGTRLTVT.

This chain uses TRBV19 with TRBJ1-4, with 9 bases aligning to TRBD1. V shed 8 bases and J 7 bases; nucleotides not matched to a gene: 11. The CDR3 spans 15 residues. From germline, CDR1 is LNHDA and CDR2 SQIVND (reference sequence). CDR3 nucleotides: TGTGCCAGTTCCATTTTCGGGACAGGGATTGAAAAACTGTTTTTT. It specifies CASSIFGTGIEKLFF.

In its sample, this clone was seen once. This chain joins TRBV6-6 and TRBJ2-6; D ambiguous. The CDR3 runs to 14 residues. CDR1 and CDR2 from the germline V gene are MNHNY and SVGAGI (reference sequence). Trimming removed 6 bases from V and 0 bases from J, with 6 bases in between. CDR3 region: CASSRSSGANVLTF. In DNA form, the CDR3 reads TGTGCCAGCAGCAGGAGCTCTGGGGCCAACGTCCTGACTTTC.